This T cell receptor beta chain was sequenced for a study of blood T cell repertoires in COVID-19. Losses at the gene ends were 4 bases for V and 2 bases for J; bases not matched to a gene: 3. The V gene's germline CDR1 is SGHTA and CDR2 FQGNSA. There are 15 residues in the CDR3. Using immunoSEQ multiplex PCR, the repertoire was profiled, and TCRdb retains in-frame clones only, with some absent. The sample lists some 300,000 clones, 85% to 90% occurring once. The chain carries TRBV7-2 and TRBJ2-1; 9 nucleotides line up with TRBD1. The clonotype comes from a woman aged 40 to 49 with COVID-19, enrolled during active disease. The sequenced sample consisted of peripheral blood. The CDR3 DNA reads TGTGCCAGCAGCTCCGACAGGGGGGCCTACAATGAGCAGTTCTTC. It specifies CASSSDRGAYNEQFF.